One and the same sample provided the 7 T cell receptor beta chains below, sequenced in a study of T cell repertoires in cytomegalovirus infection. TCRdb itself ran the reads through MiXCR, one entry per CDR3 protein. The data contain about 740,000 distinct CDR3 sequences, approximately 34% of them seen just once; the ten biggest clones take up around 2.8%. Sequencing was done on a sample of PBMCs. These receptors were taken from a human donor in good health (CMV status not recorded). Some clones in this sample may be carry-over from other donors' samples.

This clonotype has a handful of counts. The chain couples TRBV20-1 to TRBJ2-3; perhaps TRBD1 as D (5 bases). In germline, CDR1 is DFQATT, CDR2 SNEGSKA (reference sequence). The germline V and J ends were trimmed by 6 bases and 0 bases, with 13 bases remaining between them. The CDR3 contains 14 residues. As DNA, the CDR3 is TGCAGTGCAAAATCGACAGTAAGCACAGATACGCAGTATTTT. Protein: CSAKSTVSTDTQYF.

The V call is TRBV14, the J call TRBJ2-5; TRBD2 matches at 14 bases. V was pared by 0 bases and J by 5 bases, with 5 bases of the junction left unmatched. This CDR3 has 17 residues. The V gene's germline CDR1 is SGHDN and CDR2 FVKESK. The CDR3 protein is CASSQETSGRAAETQYF. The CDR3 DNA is TGTGCCAGCAGCCAAGAGACTAGCGGGAGGGCCGCGGAGACCCAGTACTTC.

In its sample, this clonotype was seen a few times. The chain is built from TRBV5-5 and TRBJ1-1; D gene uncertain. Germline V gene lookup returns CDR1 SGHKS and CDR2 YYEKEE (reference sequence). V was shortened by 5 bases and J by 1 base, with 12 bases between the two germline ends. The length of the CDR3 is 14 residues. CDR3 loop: CASRSGISNTEAFF. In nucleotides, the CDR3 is TGTGCCAGCAGGTCGGGCATATCGAACACTGAAGCTTTCTTT.

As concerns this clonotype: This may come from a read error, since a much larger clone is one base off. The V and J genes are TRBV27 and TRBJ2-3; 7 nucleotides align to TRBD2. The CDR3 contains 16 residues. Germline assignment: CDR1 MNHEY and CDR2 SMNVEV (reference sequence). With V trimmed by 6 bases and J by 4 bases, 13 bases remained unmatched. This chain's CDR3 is CASRRLAREFSDTQYF. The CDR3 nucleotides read TGTGCCAGCAGGCGACTAGCCCGAGAGTTTTCAGATACGCAGTATTTT.

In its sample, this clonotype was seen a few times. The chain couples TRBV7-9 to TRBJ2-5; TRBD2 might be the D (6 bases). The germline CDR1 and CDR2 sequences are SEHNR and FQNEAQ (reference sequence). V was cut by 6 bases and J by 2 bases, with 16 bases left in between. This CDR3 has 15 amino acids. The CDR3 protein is CASSPPRDLQETQYF. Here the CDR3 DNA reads TGTGCCAGCAGTCCCCCCCGGGACTTACAAGAGACCCAGTACTTC.

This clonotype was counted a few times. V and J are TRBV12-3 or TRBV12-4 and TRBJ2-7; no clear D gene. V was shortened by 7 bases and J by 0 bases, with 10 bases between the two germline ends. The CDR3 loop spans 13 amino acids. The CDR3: CASTSRGSYEQYF. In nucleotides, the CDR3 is TGTGCCAGCACCTCCCGAGGCTCCTACGAGCAGTACTTC.

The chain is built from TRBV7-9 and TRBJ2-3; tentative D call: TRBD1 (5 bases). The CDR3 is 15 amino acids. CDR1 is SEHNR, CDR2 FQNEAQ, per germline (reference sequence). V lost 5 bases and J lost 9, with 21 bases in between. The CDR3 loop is CASSPAGNRRGTQYF. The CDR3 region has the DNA TGTGCCAGCAGCCCCGCAGGGAATCGGAGAGGCACGCAGTATTTT. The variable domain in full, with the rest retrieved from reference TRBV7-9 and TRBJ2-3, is DTGVSQNPRHKITKRGQNVTFRCDPISEHNRLYWYRQTLGQGPEFLTYFQNEAQLEKSRLLSDRFSAERPKGSFSTLEIQRTEQGDSAMYLCASSPAGNRRGTQYFGPGTRLTVL.